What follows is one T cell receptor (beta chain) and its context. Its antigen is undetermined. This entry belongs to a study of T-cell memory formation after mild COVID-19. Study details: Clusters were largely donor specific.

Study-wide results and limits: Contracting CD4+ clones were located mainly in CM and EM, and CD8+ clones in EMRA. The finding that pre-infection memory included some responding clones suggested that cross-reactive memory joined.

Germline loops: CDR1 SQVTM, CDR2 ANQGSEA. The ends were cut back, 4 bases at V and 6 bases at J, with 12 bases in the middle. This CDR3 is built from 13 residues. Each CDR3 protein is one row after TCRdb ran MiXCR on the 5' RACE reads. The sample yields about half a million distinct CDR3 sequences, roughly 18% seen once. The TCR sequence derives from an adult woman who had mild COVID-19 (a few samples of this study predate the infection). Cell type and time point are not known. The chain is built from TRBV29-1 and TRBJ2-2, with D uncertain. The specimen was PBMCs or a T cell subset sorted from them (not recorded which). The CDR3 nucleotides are TGCAGCGTTGTGGCACTCTCGGCCGGGGAGCTGTTTTTT. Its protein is CSVVALSAGELFF.